The 9 T cell receptor beta chains given below trace back to one sample, sequenced in a study of cytomegalovirus exposure and HLA in healthy donors. Primers: 60 Vbeta forward and 13 Jbeta reverse. Data came from immunoSEQ multiplex PCR; TCRdb stores just in-frame clones and leaves some out. The table lists about 120,000 clones, around 85% of them singletons. Sequences were obtained from PBMCs. These receptors were collected from a man aged 40-50 years in good health and CMV-seronegative.

The V call is TRBV28, the J call TRBJ2-1; 9 bases align to TRBD1. Germline V gives CDR1 MDHEN, CDR2 SYDVKM. The CDR3 spans 14 residues. The J segment lost 9 bases and the V segment lost 6 bases, leaving 9 bases of the junction unmatched. The DNA for the CDR3 is TGTGCCAGCAGGCCGGGACAGGGATGGGGTGAGCAGTTCTTC. Protein product: CASRPGQGWGEQFF. The complete variable domain, with remaining parts taken from reference TRBV28 and TRBJ2-1, reads DVKVTQSSRYLVKRTGEKVFLECVQDMDHENMFWYRQDPGLGLRLIYFSYDVKMKEKGDIPEGYSVSREKKERFSLILESASTNQTSMYLCASRPGQGWGEQFFGPGTRLTVL.

The chain employs TRBV30 and TRBJ1-1; TRBD1 is a possible D gene (5 bases). This CDR3 is built from 12 residues. Looked up from germline, CDR1 is GTSNPN and CDR2 is SVGIG (reference sequence). With 3 bases removed from V and 7 bases from J, the gap between germline ends came to 12 bases. CDR3 in DNA: TGTGCCTGGAGGGGGGGGACGGGTGAAGCTTTCTTT. Its translation is CAWRGGTGEAFF.

This chain connects TRBV7-2 to TRBJ2-5, with D possibly TRBD2 on 5 matching bases. V lost 0 bases to trimming and J lost 7 bases, with 9 bases between them. The CDR3 consists of 13 residues. Germline V gives CDR1 SGHTA, CDR2 FQGNSA. The CDR3 DNA is TGTGCCAGCAGCTTAGCAGGCGGAGGGACCCAGTACTTC. Its translation: CASSLAGGGTQYF.

The chain employs TRBV5-8 and TRBJ1-4; D gene unclear. CDR3 length: 18 residues. V was cut by 0 bases and J by 3 bases, with 18 bases left in between. Germline CDR1 reads SGHTS; CDR2 reads YDEGEE. CDR3 nucleotides: TGTGCCAGCAGCTTGGGGCAGTCCTGGGAGGGCGCTAATGAAAAACTGTTTTTT. Residues: CASSLGQSWEGANEKLFF.

This clone has only one observation. The rearrangement uses TRBV13 and TRBJ1-1; D is perhaps TRBD1 (6 bases). V was trimmed by 9 bases and J by 8 bases, leaving 28 bases between them. CDR3 length: 16 residues. Looked up from germline, CDR1 is PRHDT and CDR2 is FYEKMQ (reference sequence). The CDR3 spells CARINVQTGSTGEAFF. The CDR3 DNA reads TGTGCCAGGATTAACGTCCAAACAGGGTCCACGGGAGAAGCTTTCTTT. Together with reference TRBV13 and TRBJ1-1, the CDR3 gives the full variable domain: AAGVIQSPRHLIKEKRETATLKCYPIPRHDTVYWYQQGPGQDPQFLISFYEKMQSDKGSIPDRFSAQQFSDYHSELNMSSLELGDSALYFCARINVQTGSTGEAFFGQGTRLTVV.

V gene TRBV4-2 combines with J gene TRBJ2-2; tentatively, D is TRBD2 (6 bases). Trimming took 3 bases from V and 5 from J, leaving 10 bases between them. The length of the CDR3 is 14 residues. The germline gives CDR1 LGHNA, CDR2 YNFKEQ. CDR3 loop: CASSHAAGTGELFF. The CDR3, as DNA: TGTGCCAGCAGCCATGCGGCGGGGACCGGGGAGCTGTTTTTT.

The V call is TRBV6-5, the J call TRBJ2-7; 7 bases line up with TRBD1. The V gene end was trimmed by 6 bases and the J gene end by 7 bases; junction bases not matched to a gene: 9. The germline gives CDR1 MNHEY, CDR2 SVGAGI. The CDR3 extends over 13 amino acids. The CDR3 region has the DNA TGTGCCAGCAGCCGGGGACAGTCTTGGGAGCAGTACTTC. Amino acid sequence: CASSRGQSWEQYF.

V usage is TRBV6-5 and J usage is TRBJ2-7; the D gene is possibly TRBD1 (5 bases). V was shortened by 5 bases and J by 5 bases, with 10 bases between the two germline ends. Germline CDR1 reads MNHEY; CDR2 reads SVGAGI. The CDR3 consists of 12 residues. CDR3 DNA: TGTGCCAGCAGTCAGGGAACCCACGAGCAGTACTTC. Protein sequence: CASSQGTHEQYF.

J is TRBJ1-4 and V is TRBV2; 7 nucleotides agree with TRBD1. Germline V gene lookup returns CDR1 SNHLY and CDR2 FYNNEI. V was pared by 4 bases and J by 8 bases, with 10 bases of the junction left unmatched. CDR3 length: 15 residues. CDR3 loop: CASSVGQTIVEKLFF. DNA for the CDR3: TGTGCCAGCAGTGTGGGACAGACGATTGTCGAAAAACTGTTTTTT.